Reported below is one TCR beta chain. Its target is not known. This PCR relied on a set of 60 Vbeta primers and 13 Jbeta primers. Sequencing used immunoSEQ multiplex PCR; TCRdb keeps in-frame clones, though not all of them. Among tens of thousands of clones listed, 73% were seen once. Though nominally healthy at sampling, donors likely had unrecorded immune exposures. V gave up 5 bases and J gave up 1 base, with 10 bases separating them. Germline loops: CDR1 SGHNT, CDR2 YYREEE (reference sequence). This CDR3 has 14 amino acids. The entry originates in a study of cytomegalovirus exposure and HLA in healthy donors. Overall study findings and caveats: For most subjects, TCR beta sequences were reported to predict HLA-A and HLA-B alleles with accuracy. Sequencing artifact likely explains a cluster of highly shared sequence variants.

Sequenced input: PBMCs. The chain couples TRBV5-4 to TRBJ2-4; D gene ambiguous. The receptor's source is a man in his fifties in good health and CMV-seronegative. The CDR3 nucleotides are TGTGCCAGCAGAGTCGATGCGGCCAAAAACATTCAGTACTTC. Its translation: CASRVDAAKNIQYF.